Listed below are T cell receptor beta chains from one sample, sequenced in a study of blood T cell repertoires in COVID-19. Libraries were prepared by immunoSEQ multiplex PCR; TCRdb keeps only in-frame clonotypes and omits some of them. The data show about 280,000 clones, around 89% seen once. Material: PBMCs or T cells enriched from blood (not recorded which). Receptors originate from a woman younger than 35 with acute COVID-19. The CDR3 runs from the conserved cysteine through the conserved F or W. Each record gives: V gene, D gene, J gene, clone size, CDR3 DNA, CDR3 protein. D genes are given only for firm matches. The size entry is marked missing in some rows and otherwise reads once, few, many or a size class.

TRBV5-4	TRBD2	TRBJ2-1	NA	TGTGCCAGCAGCTTGAAGGGGACTAGGGCGCATGAGCAGTTCTTC	CASSLKGTRAHEQFF
TRBV7-9	TRBD1	TRBJ1-3	NA	TGTGCCAGCAGCGGTACAGGGGACTCTGGAAACACCATATATTTT	CASSGTGDSGNTIYF
TRBV30	NA	TRBJ1-3	once	TGTGCCTGGAGACAGGGTTCGGACACCATATATTTT	CAWRQGSDTIYF
TRBV15	NA	TRBJ2-1	NA	TGTGCCACCAGCAGAGCACAGGTTAGCTCCTACAATGAGCAGTTCTTC	CATSRAQVSSYNEQFF
TRBV28	NA	TRBJ1-5	NA	TGTGCCAGCAGTTTAGGAGAGGGCCGCAATCAGCCCCAGCATTTT	CASSLGEGRNQPQHF
TRBV11-2	NA	TRBJ2-7	NA	TGTGCCAGCACCCAGGGGTATGGCGAGCAGTACTTC	CASTQGYGEQYF
TRBV5-4	TRBD1	TRBJ1-1	NA	TGTGCCAGCAGCTCCGGGACAGGGGGGACTGAAGCTTTCTTT	CASSSGTGGTEAFF
TRBV4-1	TRBD2	TRBJ2-1	NA	TGCGCCAGCAGCCCTTGGGGGGGCAATGAGCAGTTCTTC	CASSPWGGNEQFF
TRBV2	TRBD1	TRBJ2-1	NA	TGTGCCAGAGGGACAGGGATCAATGAGCAGTTCTTC	CARGTGINEQFF
TRBV30	TRBD1	TRBJ1-2	NA	TGTGCCTCTACCTCAAGAGGGACAGAAAACTATGGCTACACCTTC	CASTSRGTENYGYTF
TRBV4-1	TRBD1	TRBJ2-1	NA	TGCGCCAGCAGGCCCGGGACAGGGTTTCATGAGCAGTTCTTC	CASRPGTGFHEQFF
TRBV27	NA	TRBJ2-7	NA	TGTGCCAGCATCTCCAGACAGGGAGGACCCTACGAGCAGTACTTC	CASISRQGGPYEQYF
TRBV4-2	TRBD1	TRBJ1-6	NA	TGTGCCAGCAGCCAAGACCAGGGGGCCAATTCACCCCTCCACTTT	CASSQDQGANSPLHF
TRBV19	NA	TRBJ1-5	NA	TGTGCCAGTAGGGTGCTGGGCGGGGGCAATCAGCCCCAGCATTTT	CASRVLGGGNQPQHF
TRBV5-6	TRBD1	TRBJ2-7	NA	TGTGCCAGCAGCTGGACAGGGGGCAACGAGCAGTACTTC	CASSWTGGNEQYF
TRBV28	NA	TRBJ2-4	NA	TGTGCCAGCAGTTCCCAGGGCCCTGACATTCAGTACTTC	CASSSQGPDIQYF
TRBV7-2	NA	TRBJ1-2	NA	TGTGCCAGCAGCTTAAGGGACTTCTCTAACTATGGCTACACCTTC	CASSLRDFSNYGYTF
TRBV19	TRBD2	TRBJ2-7	NA	TGTGCCAGTAGGGAAGCGGGAGGTACCTACGAGCAGTACTTC	CASREAGGTYEQYF
TRBV25-1	TRBD1	TRBJ2-3	NA	TGTGCCAGCAGCCCATTGGGACAGACAGATACGCAGTATTTT	CASSPLGQTDTQYF
TRBV12-3/TRBV12-4	TRBD2	TRBJ2-7	once	TGTGCCAGCAGTACCCCCGGGGGGATTGAGCAGTACTTC	CASSTPGGIEQYF
TRBV28	NA	TRBJ2-3	once	TGTGCCAGCAGTTTACCCCCAGCGGGCCCCACAGATACGCAGTATTTT	CASSLPPAGPTDTQYF
TRBV29-1	NA	TRBJ2-7	NA	TGCAGCGTTGAGTCGGGGGAGCAGTACTTC	CSVESGEQYF
TRBV27	TRBD1	TRBJ1-2	NA	TGTGCCAGCAGTGCTCAGGGGGCGCGTTACTTTGGCTACACCTTC	CASSAQGARYFGYTF
TRBV7-9	NA	TRBJ2-7	NA	TGTGCCAGCAGCTACGGGACAACCTACGAGCAGTACTTC	CASSYGTTYEQYF
TRBV5-5	TRBD2	TRBJ2-7	NA	TGTGCCAGCAGCTTGCTCCAGGGACTAGATCCCTACGAGCAGTACTTC	CASSLLQGLDPYEQYF
TRBV12-5	TRBD1	TRBJ1-1	NA	TGTGCTAGTGGTTTGGTACGGGGACAGGTGTACGGGATTAATGAAGCTTTCTTT	CASGLVRGQVYGINEAFF
TRBV2	NA	TRBJ2-4	few	TGTGCCAGCTTTGCCGACAGGGCCAAAAACATTCAGTACTTC	CASFADRAKNIQYF
TRBV10-3	TRBD1	TRBJ1-3	NA	TGTGCCATCAGTGCTATCGGACAGGGGGTCCTAGAAGGAAACACCATATATTTT	CAISAIGQGVLEGNTIYF
TRBV5-5	TRBD1	TRBJ1-2	once	TGTGCCAGCAGCTGGGCCGGGACAGGGATCAATGGCTACACCTTC	CASSWAGTGINGYTF
TRBV6-2/TRBV6-3	TRBD1	TRBJ1-5	NA	TGTGCCAGCAGTTACACCCCGACAGGGAATCAGCCCCAGCATTTT	CASSYTPTGNQPQHF
TRBV12-2	NA	TRBJ2-1	NA	TGTGCACTCGTTCCGGGACTAGCGGGAGGGCCCTTCTTCTACAATGAGCAGTTCTTC	CALVPGLAGGPFFYNEQFF